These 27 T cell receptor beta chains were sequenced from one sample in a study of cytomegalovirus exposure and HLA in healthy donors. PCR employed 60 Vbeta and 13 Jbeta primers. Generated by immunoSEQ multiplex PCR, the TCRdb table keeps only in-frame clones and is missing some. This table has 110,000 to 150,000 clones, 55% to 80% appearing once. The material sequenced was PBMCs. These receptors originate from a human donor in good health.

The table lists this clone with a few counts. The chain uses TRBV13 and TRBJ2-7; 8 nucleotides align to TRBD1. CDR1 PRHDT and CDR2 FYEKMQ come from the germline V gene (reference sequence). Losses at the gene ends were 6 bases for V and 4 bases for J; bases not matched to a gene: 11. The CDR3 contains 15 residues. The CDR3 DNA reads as TGTGCCAGCAGTGAGGACGGCAGGGGGCAGTACGAGCAGTACTTC. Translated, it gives CASSEDGRGQYEQYF.

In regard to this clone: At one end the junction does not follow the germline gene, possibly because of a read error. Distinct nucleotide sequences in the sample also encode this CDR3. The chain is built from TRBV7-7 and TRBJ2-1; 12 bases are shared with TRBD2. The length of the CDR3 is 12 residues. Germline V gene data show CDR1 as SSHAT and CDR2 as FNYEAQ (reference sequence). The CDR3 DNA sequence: TGTGCTAGCAGCGGACTAGCGGGGGAGCAGTTCTTC. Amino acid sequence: CASSGLAGEQFF.

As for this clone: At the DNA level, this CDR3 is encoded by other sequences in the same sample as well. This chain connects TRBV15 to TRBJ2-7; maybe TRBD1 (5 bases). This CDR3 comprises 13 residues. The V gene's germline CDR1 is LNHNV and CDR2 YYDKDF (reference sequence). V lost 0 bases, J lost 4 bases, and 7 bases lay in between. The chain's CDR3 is CATSRDRGYEQYF. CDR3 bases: TGTGCCACCAGCAGAGATAGGGGATACGAGCAGTACTTC.

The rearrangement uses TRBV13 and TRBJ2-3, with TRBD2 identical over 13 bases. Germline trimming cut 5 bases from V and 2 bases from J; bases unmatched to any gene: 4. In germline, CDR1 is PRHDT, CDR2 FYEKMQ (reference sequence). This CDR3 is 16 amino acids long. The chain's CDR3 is CASSETSGGTTDTQYF. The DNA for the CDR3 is TGTGCCAGCAGCGAGACTAGCGGGGGGACCACAGATACGCAGTATTTT.

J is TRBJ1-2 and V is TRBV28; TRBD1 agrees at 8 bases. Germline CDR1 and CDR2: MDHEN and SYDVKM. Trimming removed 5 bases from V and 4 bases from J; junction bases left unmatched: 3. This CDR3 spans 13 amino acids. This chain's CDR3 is CASSAGGLYGYTF. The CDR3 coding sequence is TGTGCCAGCAGTGCAGGGGGCCTCTATGGCTACACCTTC.

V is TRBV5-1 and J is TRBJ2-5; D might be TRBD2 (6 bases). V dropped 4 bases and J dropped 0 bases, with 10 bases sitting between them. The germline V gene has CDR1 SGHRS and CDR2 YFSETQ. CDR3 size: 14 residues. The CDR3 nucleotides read TGCGCCAGCAGCCGGGACTTAAACCAAGAGACCCAGTACTTC. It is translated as CASSRDLNQETQYF.

The CDR3 here is CASRQGGTQYF. CDR3 nucleotide sequence: TGTGCCAGCAGACAGGGTGGTACGCAGTATTTT. This sequence joins TRBV6-5 and TRBJ2-3, with D tentatively TRBD1 (6 bases). There are 11 residues in the CDR3. CDR1 is MNHEY, CDR2 SVGAGI, per germline. Trimming took off 6 bases at V and 8 bases at J, with 9 bases between the two ends.

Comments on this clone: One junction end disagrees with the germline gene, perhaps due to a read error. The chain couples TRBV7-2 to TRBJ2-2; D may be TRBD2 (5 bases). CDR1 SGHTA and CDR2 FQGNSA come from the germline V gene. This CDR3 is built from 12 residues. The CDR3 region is CASSLLAGEPFF. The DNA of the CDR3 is TGTGCCAGCAGCTTGCTTGCCGGGGAGCCGTTTTTT.

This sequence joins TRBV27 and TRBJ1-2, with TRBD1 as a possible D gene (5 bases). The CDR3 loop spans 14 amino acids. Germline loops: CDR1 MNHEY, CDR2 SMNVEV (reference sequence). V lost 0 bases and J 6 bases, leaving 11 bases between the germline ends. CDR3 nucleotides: TGTGCCAGCAGTTTATCGGGGCAGGGTAATGGCTACACCTTC. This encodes CASSLSGQGNGYTF.

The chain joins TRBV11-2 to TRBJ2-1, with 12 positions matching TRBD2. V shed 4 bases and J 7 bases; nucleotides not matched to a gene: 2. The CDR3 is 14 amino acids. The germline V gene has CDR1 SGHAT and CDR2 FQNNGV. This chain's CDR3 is CASSWGTSGNEQFF. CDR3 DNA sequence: TGTGCCAGCAGCTGGGGGACTAGCGGGAATGAGCAGTTCTTC. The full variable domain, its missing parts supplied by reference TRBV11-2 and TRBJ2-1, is EAGVAQSPRYKIIEKRQSVAFWCNPISGHATLYWYQQILGQGPKLLIQFQNNGVVDDSQLPKDRFSAERLKGVDSTLKIQPAKLEDSAVYLCASSWGTSGNEQFFGPGTRLTVL.

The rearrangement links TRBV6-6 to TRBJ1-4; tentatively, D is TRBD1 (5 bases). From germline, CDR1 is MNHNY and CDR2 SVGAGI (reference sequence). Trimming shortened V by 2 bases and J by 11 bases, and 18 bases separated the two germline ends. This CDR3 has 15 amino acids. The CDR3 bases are TGTGCCAGCAGTTACGGGGACGGGGAGGGTGGTAAACTGTTTTTT. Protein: CASSYGDGEGGKLFF.

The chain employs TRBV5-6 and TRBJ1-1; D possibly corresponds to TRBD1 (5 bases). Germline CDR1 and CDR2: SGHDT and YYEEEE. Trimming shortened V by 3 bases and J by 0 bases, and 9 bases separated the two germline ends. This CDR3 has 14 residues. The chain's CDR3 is CASSWGVVNTEAFF. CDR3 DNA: TGTGCCAGCAGCTGGGGGGTAGTGAACACTGAAGCTTTCTTT. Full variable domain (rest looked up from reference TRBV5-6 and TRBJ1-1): DAGVTQSPTHLIKTRGQQVTLRCSPKSGHDTVSWYQQALGQGPQFIFQYYEEEERQRGNFPDRFSGHQFPNYSSELNVNALLLGDSALYLCASSWGVVNTEAFFGQGTRLTVV.

The CDR3 is CASSLAGGNTEAFF. CDR3 nucleotides: TGTGCCAGCAGCTTGGCCGGCGGGAACACTGAAGCTTTCTTT. The chain combines TRBV5-4 with TRBJ1-1; no firm D call. The germline V and J ends were trimmed by 0 bases and 1 base, with 7 bases remaining between them. Germline assignment: CDR1 SGHNT and CDR2 YYREEE (reference sequence). The CDR3 consists of 14 residues.

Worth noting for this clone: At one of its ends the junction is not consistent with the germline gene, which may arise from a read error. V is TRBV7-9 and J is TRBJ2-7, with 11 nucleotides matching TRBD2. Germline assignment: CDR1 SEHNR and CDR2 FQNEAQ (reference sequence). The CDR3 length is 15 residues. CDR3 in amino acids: CSSSFSLAGALEQYF. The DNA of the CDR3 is TGTTCCAGCAGCTTTTCACTAGCGGGAGCTCTCGAGCAGTACTTC.

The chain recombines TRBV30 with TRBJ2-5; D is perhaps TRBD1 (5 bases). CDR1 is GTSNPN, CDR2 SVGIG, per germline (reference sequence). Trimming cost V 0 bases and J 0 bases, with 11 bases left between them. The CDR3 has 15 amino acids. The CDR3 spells CAWSVIGAYQETQYF. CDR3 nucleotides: TGTGCCTGGAGTGTCATAGGGGCGTACCAAGAGACCCAGTACTTC.

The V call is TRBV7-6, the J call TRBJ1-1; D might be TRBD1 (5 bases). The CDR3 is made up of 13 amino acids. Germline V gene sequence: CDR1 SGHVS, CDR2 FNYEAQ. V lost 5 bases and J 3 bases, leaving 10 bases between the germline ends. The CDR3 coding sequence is TGTGCCAGCAGCCAATCAGGGCACACTGAAGCTTTCTTT. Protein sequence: CASSQSGHTEAFF.

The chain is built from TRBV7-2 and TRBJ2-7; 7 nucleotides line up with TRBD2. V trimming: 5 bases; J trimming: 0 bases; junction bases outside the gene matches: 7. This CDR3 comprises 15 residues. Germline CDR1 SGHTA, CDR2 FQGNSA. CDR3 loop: CASSLDGGGSYEQYF. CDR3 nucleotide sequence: TGTGCCAGCAGCCTAGATGGCGGGGGCTCCTACGAGCAGTACTTC.

Here the CDR3 reads CATLSQGGAYEQYF. The CDR3, as DNA: TGCGCCACCCTATCACAGGGGGGGGCCTACGAGCAGTACTTC. The chain recombines TRBV10-2 with TRBJ2-7, with D perhaps TRBD1 (8 bases). CDR3 length: 14 residues. The germline gives CDR1 WSHSY, CDR2 SAAADI. Between the trimmed V and J ends, which lost 10 bases and 2 bases, there was a span of 18 bases.

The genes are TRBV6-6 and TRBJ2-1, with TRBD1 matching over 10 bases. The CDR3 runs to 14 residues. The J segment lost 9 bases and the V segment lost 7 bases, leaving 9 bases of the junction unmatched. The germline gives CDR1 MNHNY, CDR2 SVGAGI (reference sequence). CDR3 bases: TGTGCCAGCATCGACCGGGACAGGGGCTTTGAGCAGTTCTTC. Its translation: CASIDRDRGFEQFF.

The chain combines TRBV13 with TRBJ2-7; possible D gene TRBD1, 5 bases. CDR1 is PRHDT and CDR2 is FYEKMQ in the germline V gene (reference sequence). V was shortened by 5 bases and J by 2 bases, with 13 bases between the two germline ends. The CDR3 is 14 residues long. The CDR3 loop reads CASSPQTATYEQYF. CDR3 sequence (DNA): TGTGCCAGCAGCCCCCAGACAGCTACCTACGAGCAGTACTTC.

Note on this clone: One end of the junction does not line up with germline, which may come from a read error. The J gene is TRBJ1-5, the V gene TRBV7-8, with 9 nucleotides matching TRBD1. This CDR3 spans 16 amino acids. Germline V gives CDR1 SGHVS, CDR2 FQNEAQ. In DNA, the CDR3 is TGTGCCAGCAGCTTAGTTTCTACAGGGGGCAAACAGCCCCAGCATTTT. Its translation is CASSLVSTGGKQPQHF.

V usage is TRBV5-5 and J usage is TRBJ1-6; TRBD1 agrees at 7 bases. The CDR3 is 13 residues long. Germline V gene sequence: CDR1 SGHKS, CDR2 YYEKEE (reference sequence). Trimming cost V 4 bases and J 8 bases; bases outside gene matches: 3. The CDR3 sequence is CASSPDRDSPLHF. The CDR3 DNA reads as TGTGCCAGCAGCCCTGACAGGGATTCACCCCTCCACTTT.

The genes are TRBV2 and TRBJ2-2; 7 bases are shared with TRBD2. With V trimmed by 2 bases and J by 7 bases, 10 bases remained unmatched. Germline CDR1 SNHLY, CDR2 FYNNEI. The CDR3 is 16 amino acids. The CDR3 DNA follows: TGTGCCAGCAGTGAATATGAGGGGAGGGCCGACGGGGAGCTGTTTTTT. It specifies CASSEYEGRADGELFF. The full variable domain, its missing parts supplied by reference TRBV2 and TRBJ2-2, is EPEVTQTPSHQVTQMGQEVILRCVPISNHLYFYWYRQILGQKVEFLVSFYNNEISEKSEIFDDQFSVERPDGSNFTLKIRSTKLEDSAMYFCASSEYEGRADGELFFGEGSRLTVL.

This CDR3 is CAWSVRGQAYF. CDR3 nucleotides: TGTGCCTGGAGTGTTCGGGGACAGGCGTACTTC. This chain joins TRBV30 and TRBJ2-7, with 8 bases identical to TRBD1. CDR3 length: 11 residues. The J segment lost 12 bases and the V segment lost 0 bases, leaving 4 bases of the junction unmatched. Germline V gives CDR1 GTSNPN, CDR2 SVGIG (reference sequence).

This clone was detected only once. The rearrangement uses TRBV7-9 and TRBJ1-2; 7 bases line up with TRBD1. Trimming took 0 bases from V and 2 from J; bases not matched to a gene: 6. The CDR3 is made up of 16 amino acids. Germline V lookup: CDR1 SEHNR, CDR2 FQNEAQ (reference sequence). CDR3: CASSLAQGRVNYGYTF. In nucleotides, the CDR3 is TGTGCCAGCAGCTTAGCACAGGGGCGGGTAAACTATGGCTACACCTTC.

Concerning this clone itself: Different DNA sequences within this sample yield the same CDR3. In DNA form, the CDR3 reads TGTGCCAGCAGTTTACCAGGGAACTATGGCTACACCTTC. This encodes CASSLPGNYGYTF. The rearrangement uses TRBV28 and TRBJ1-2, with a possible D match to TRBD1 (5 bases). V was trimmed by 2 bases and J by 2 bases, leaving 6 bases between them. CDR3 length equals 13 residues. Germline V lookup: CDR1 MDHEN, CDR2 SYDVKM.

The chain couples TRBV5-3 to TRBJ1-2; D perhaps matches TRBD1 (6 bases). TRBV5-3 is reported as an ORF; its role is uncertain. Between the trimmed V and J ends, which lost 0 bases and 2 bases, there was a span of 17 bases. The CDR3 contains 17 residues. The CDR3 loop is CARSLEDFNRVNYGYTF. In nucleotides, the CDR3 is TGTGCCAGAAGCTTGGAGGACTTTAACAGGGTCAACTATGGCTACACCTTC.